What follows describes a single TCR beta chain. Its antigen is undetermined. Amplification of TCR beta CDR3 regions used RNA as the template. The HTBI primer set was used in a first-round RT-PCR of the TCR CDR3. TCRdb reprocessed the multiplex PCR reads with MiXCR, giving one entry per CDR3 protein. In the table there are 600,000 to 800,000 distinct CDR3 sequences, 30% to 40% of which are singletons. This entry is derived from a study of T cells in Graves' hyperthyroidism and ophthalmopathy. The study's findings and limits: Median prediction lead before ophthalmopathy onset was 6.5 months with the model.

Germline lookup yields CDR1 SGHTA and CDR2 FQGNSA. V lost 6 bases, J lost 7 bases, and 19 bases lay in between. The CDR3 contains 16 residues. Isolation of PBMCs was performed on around 9.4 ml fresh peripheral blood. Sequencing was done on a sample of blood. The source is a woman in her thirties or forties with Graves' hyperthyroidism. The genes are TRBV7-2 and TRBJ1-6; D is possibly TRBD1 (6 bases). CDR3 amino acids: CASRLLGGVLNSPLHF. CDR3 sequence (DNA): TGTGCCAGCAGACTGTTAGGGGGGGTCCTGAATTCACCCCTCCACTTT.